This T cell receptor (beta chain) was identified during a study of control samples from healthy donors and cancer patients. CDR1 SQVTM and CDR2 ANQGSEA come from the germline V gene. The CDR3 has 13 amino acids. V shed 6 bases, J shed 3 bases, and the junction held 7 bases outside the gene matches. The protocol was immunoSEQ multiplex PCR, while the TCRdb copy is restricted to in-frame clones and leaves out a portion. The table has about 85,000 clones, roughly nine tenths seen once. This clone has a handful of counts. Source material: blood. The gene calls are TRBV29-1 and TRBJ1-1, with 7 bases that match TRBD1. This receptor was obtained from a woman aged 55-69 years in good health. CDR3 bases: TGCAGCGTCGGAATGACAGGGCACACTGAAGCTTTCTTT. Amino acids: CSVGMTGHTEAFF.